This T cell receptor beta chain is drawn from a study of T cell responses to AZD1222 COVID-19 vaccine. Regarding the study as a whole: Dominant CD4 TCR responses targeted spike regions 160-218 and 743-854. Spike-specific TCR breadth and depth both grew after two AZD1222 doses. Among spike-specific TCRs, nearly half reportedly target unmutated variant regions.

Germline loops: CDR1 SGHTA, CDR2 FQGNSA. This CDR3 has 8 amino acids. The germline V and J ends were trimmed by 9 bases and 5 bases, with 1 base remaining between them. The count of this clone is one. Its cognate antigen is unknown. Some second doses came at about 4 weeks and others at about 12 weeks; these were pooled. Clones were read by immunoSEQ multiplex PCR, and TCRdb kept only the in-frame ones, dropping some. The data show about 100,000 clones, about 89% seen once. The TCR was taken from an adult who received the AZD1222 COVID-19 vaccine. V is TRBV7-2 and J is TRBJ1-2; unclear D gene. The sequenced sample was peripheral blood, obtained 28 days after the second AZD1222 dose. This CDR3 reads CARYGYTF. In nucleotides, the CDR3 is TGTGCCAGATATGGCTACACCTTC. Full variable domain (outside the CDR3, taken from reference TRBV7-2 and TRBJ1-2): GAGVSQSPSNKVTEKGKDVELRCDPISGHTALYWYRQSLGQGLEFLIYFQGNSAPDKSGLPSDRFSAERTGGSVSTLTIQRTQQEDSAVYLCARYGYTFGSGTRLTVV.